A single T cell receptor beta chain is shown here with its context. Its antigen is still unknown. The data derive from a study of T-cell memory formation after mild COVID-19. Findings and caveats of the study: Clones contracting across day 15 to 85 had a balanced CD4/CD8 profile; later expanding clones leaned CD4+. Pre-infection memory already had some responding clones, implying cross-reactive memory joined.

Trimming took off 3 bases at V and 3 bases at J, with 15 bases between the two ends. The CDR3 extends over 14 amino acids. Germline V lookup: CDR1 SQVTM, CDR2 ANQGSEA. Barcoded TCR alpha and TCR beta cDNA libraries with UMIs came from 5'RACE using constant-segment primers. MiXCR, run by TCRdb on the 5' RACE reads, gives a single entry per CDR3 protein. The sample records about 190,000 distinct CDR3 sequences, over 20% being singletons. This receptor was obtained from an adult woman who had mild COVID-19 (a few samples of this study predate the infection). Cell type and time point are not known. Material for sequencing was PBMCs or a T cell subset sorted from them (not recorded which). The rearrangement joins TRBV29-1 to TRBJ2-7; D is ambiguous. The DNA for the CDR3 is TGCAGCGTTGAGTCCCGGGCCATTCACTACGAGCAGTACTTC. Protein product: CSVESRAIHYEQYF.